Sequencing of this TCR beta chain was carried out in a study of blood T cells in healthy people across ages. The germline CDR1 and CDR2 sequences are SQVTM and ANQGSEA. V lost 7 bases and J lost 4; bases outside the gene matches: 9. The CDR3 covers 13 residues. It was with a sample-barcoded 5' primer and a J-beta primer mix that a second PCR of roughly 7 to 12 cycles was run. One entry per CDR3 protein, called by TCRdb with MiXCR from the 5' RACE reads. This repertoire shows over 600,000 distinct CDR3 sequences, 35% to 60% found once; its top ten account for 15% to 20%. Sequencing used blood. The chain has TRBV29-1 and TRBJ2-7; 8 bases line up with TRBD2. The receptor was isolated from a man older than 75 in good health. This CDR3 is CSGVGGVTYEQYF. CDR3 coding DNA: TGCAGCGGAGTCGGGGGGGTGACGTACGAGCAGTACTTC.